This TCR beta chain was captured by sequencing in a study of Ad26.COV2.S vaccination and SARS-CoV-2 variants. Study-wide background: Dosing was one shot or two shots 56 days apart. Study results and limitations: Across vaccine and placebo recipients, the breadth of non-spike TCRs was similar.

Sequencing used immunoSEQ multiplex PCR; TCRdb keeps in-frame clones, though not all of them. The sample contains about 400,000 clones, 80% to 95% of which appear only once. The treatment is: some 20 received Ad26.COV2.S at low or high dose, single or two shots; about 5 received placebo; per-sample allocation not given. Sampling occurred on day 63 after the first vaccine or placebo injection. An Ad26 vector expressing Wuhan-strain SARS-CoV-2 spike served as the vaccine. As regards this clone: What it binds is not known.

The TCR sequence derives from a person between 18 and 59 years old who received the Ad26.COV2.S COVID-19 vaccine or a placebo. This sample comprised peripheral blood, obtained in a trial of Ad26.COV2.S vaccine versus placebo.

In DNA form, the CDR3 reads TGCGCCAGCAGCCTGCAACCCCAGGGGGCGTCCTACAATGAGCAGTTCTTC. This gives the protein CASSLQPQGASYNEQFF. The chain combines TRBV5-1 with TRBJ2-1, with 8 positions matching TRBD1. The CDR3 is 17 amino acids. The V segment lost 4 bases and the J segment 1 base; nucleotides outside the gene matches: 10. Germline CDR1 and CDR2: SGHRS and YFSETQ.